The rows below give T cell receptor beta chains drawn from one sample of a study of T cells in tuberculosis. The assay was immunoSEQ multiplex PCR, and TCRdb's table has in-frame clones only and misses some. The profile covers about 34,000 clones, with 80% to 95% appearing a single time and approximately 2.3% taken by the ten largest. Specimen: PBMCs, collected at tuberculosis diagnosis. The origin of the receptors is an adult with tuberculosis. Each CDR3 is given with its conserved first and last residue. A D gene is named only where the DNA matches it firmly. Size is stated for part of the rows, as once, few or many counts, or as a class when the clone is expanded.

j_call clone_size d_call v_call cdr3_aa cdr3_nt
TRBJ2-7 . TRBD1 TRBV10-3 CAISDRAISYEQYF TGTGCCATCTCAGACAGGGCTATATCCTACGAGCAGTACTTC
TRBJ1-2 . TRBD1 TRBV5-1 CASSQGQGVVYGYTF TGCGCCAGCAGCCAAGGACAGGGGGTGGTTTATGGCTACACCTTC
TRBJ2-7 once . TRBV5-6 CASSSGFHEQYF TGTGCCAGCAGCTCGGGGTTCCACGAGCAGTACTTC
TRBJ2-5 . TRBD2 TRBV11-3 CASSATSGKETQYF TGTGCCAGCAGCGCGACTAGCGGGAAAGAGACCCAGTACTTC
TRBJ2-1 . . TRBV2 CATGRGYEQFF TGTGCCACAGGCAGGGGATATGAGCAGTTCTTC
TRBJ2-3 . TRBD2 TRBV7-3 CASSPGTSGGPGGDTQYF TGTGCCAGCAGCCCGGGGACTAGCGGGGGCCCGGGAGGAGATACGCAGTATTTT
TRBJ2-7 . TRBD1 TRBV10-2 CATDRGGNEQYF TGCGCCACGGACAGGGGCGGAAACGAGCAGTACTTC
TRBJ2-1 once TRBD2 TRBV7-3 CASSTQGAGASNEQFF TGTGCCAGCAGCACTCAGGGAGCGGGGGCGTCCAATGAGCAGTTCTTC
TRBJ1-2 . . TRBV5-6 CASSLGPGKYYGYTF TGTGCCAGCAGCTTGGGGCCGGGGAAATACTATGGCTACACCTTC
TRBJ2-5 . . TRBV4-1 CASSQDLMAGGETQYF TGCGCCAGCAGCCAAGATCTGATGGCCGGAGGCGAGACCCAGTACTTC
TRBJ2-1 . TRBD2 TRBV6-5 CASSYGTSGYNEQFF TGTGCCAGCAGTTACGGGACTAGCGGGTACAATGAGCAGTTCTTC
TRBJ2-3 . . TRBV25-1 CASSPLVDLSTDTQYF TGTGCCAGCAGTCCACTAGTCGACCTGAGCACAGATACGCAGTATTTT
TRBJ2-7 . . TRBV4-3 CASSQERNRRQYF TGCGCCAGCAGCCAGGAGAGAAACCGGCGTCAGTACTTC
TRBJ1-2 . . TRBV12-2 CASRLYPPGNYGYTF TGTGCAAGTCGCTTATACCCCCCGGGGAACTATGGCTACACCTTC
TRBJ2-7 . . TRBV10-1 CASSDSRGFEQYF TGCGCCAGCAGTGATTCGAGGGGGTTCGAGCAGTACTTC
TRBJ1-2 . . TRBV27 CASSLSLDSLYGYTF TGTGCCAGCAGTTTATCGTTGGACAGCCTTTATGGCTACACCTTC
TRBJ1-5 once TRBD1 TRBV28 CASRGGLRQGYQPQHF TGTGCCAGCAGGGGTGGATTGAGACAGGGCTATCAGCCCCAGCATTTT
TRBJ2-6 . . TRBV5-1 CASSSTGGANVLTF TGCGCCAGCAGCTCGACTGGTGGGGCCAACGTCCTGACTTTC
TRBJ2-7 . TRBD2 TRBV4-3 CASSPDTSSSGVKYF TGCGCCAGCAGCCCGGACACGTCCTCTAGCGGGGTGAAGTACTTC
TRBJ1-1 . . TRBV30 CAWRAGEYTEAFF TGTGCCTGGAGAGCCGGGGAGTACACTGAAGCTTTCTTT
TRBJ2-4 . . TRBV18 CASSPDGKLLAKNIQYF TGTGCCAGCTCCCCTGACGGGAAACTATTAGCCAAAAACATTCAGTACTTC
TRBJ2-2 . . TRBV9 CASSVNSLVPNTGELFF TGTGCCAGCAGCGTAAACTCCCTGGTCCCGAACACCGGGGAGCTGTTTTTT
TRBJ1-1 few TRBD1 TRBV4-2 CASSQGDRDTEAFF TGTGCCAGCAGCCAAGGGGACAGGGACACTGAAGCTTTCTTT
TRBJ1-1 . . TRBV6-5 CASSTSGVAEAFF TGTGCCAGCAGCACCTCCGGTGTCGCTGAAGCTTTCTTT
TRBJ1-6 . TRBD1 TRBV4-3 CASSQDHALGQGARSPLHF TGCGCCAGCAGCCAAGATCATGCATTGGGTCAGGGGGCGAGGTCACCCCTCCACTTT
TRBJ2-6 . . TRBV6-1 CASASSPGANVLTF TGTGCCAGCGCGTCATCGCCTGGGGCCAACGTCCTGACTTTC
TRBJ2-6 few . TRBV11-2 CASSGRGSGANVLTF TGTGCCAGCAGCGGTAGGGGTTCCGGGGCCAACGTCCTGACTTTC
TRBJ2-6 . . TRBV6-4 CASSDGRSGANVLTF TGTGCCAGCAGTGACGGCCGGAGTGGGGCCAACGTCCTGACTTTC
TRBJ1-2 . . TRBV28 CASNPGARWDGYTF TGTGCCAGCAACCCAGGGGCGCGTTGGGATGGCTACACCTTC
TRBJ1-2 . . TRBV14 CASSQDQYQGRATRGYTF TGTGCCAGCAGCCAAGATCAGTATCAGGGAAGAGCCACTCGTGGCTACACCTTC
TRBJ1-1 . . TRBV2 CASKGLGITEAFF TGTGCCAGCAAAGGACTCGGGATCACTGAAGCTTTCTTT
TRBJ2-3 . TRBD2 TRBV14 CASSQGASGGADTQYF TGTGCCAGCAGCCAAGGGGCTAGCGGGGGGGCGGATACGCAGTATTTT
TRBJ1-6 . . TRBV6-6 CASLESNSPLHF TGTGCCAGCTTGGAGAGTAATTCACCCCTCCACTTT
TRBJ1-4 . TRBD1 TRBV4-3 CASSQDWGQGENEKLFF TGCGCCAGCAGCCAAGATTGGGGACAGGGAGAAAATGAAAAACTGTTTTTT
TRBJ1-3 once TRBD1 TRBV30 CAWVTGFDTIYF TGTGCCTGGGTGACAGGGTTTGACACCATATATTTT